Shown below are 31 T cell receptor beta chains from a single sample sequenced in a study of post-analysis software for immune sequencing data. cDNA libraries for TCR beta contained unique molecular identifiers. TCRdb analysed the PCR reads with MiXCR anew, one entry per CDR3 protein. The sample has hundreds of thousands of distinct CDR3 sequences; 53% are singletons. Study-wide points: Controls had lower frequencies than patients of roughly five TRBV segments, which included TRBV5-6, TRBV5-1 and TRBV20-1.

These receptors are not linked to any known antigen. The sequenced sample was blood. These receptors were taken from a girl between 5 and 17 years old with multiple sclerosis.

J is TRBJ2-5 and V is TRBV7-9, with 7 bases lining up with TRBD2. The closer fit of TRBJ2-7 to the DNA end suggests the J call may be wrong. The CDR3 consists of 16 residues. The germline V gene encodes CDR1 SEHNR and CDR2 FQNEAQ (reference sequence). Written as DNA, the CDR3 is TGTGCCAGCAGCGCGGGAGTCCGGCAAACACAATACGAGCAGTACTTC. As protein: CASSAGVRQTQYEQYF.

The chain couples TRBV25-1 to TRBJ2-7; D is possibly TRBD1 (5 bases). The CDR3 extends over 13 amino acids. The V and J ends lost 2 bases and 3 bases respectively, with 8 bases between them. Looked up from germline, CDR1 is MGHDK and CDR2 is SYGVNS. CDR3 coding DNA: TGTGCCAGCAGTGAAATGGACAACTACGAGCAGTACTTC. Encoded protein: CASSEMDNYEQYF.

The chain combines TRBV28 with TRBJ1-2; D is unclear. Germline CDR1 and CDR2: MDHEN and SYDVKM. The CDR3 is 15 residues long. Between the trimmed V and J ends, which lost 6 bases and 3 bases, there was a span of 17 bases. The CDR3 loop reads CASSPPVSFYYGYTF. The CDR3 bases are TGTGCCAGCAGCCCCCCGGTCAGTTTCTACTATGGCTACACCTTC.

The V gene is TRBV29-1, the J gene TRBJ2-4; D is perhaps TRBD1 (6 bases). This CDR3 is built from 17 residues. V was trimmed by 7 bases and J by 2 bases, leaving 24 bases between them. The germline V gene has CDR1 SQVTM and CDR2 ANQGSEA. CDR3 residues: CSAADSLLAGPKNIQYF. The CDR3 nucleotides read TGCAGCGCCGCGGACAGCCTTTTGGCAGGGCCCAAAAACATTCAGTACTTC. Drawing the rest from reference TRBV29-1 and TRBJ2-4, the complete variable domain is SAVISQKPSRDICQRGTSLTIQCQVDSQVTMMFWYRQQPGQSLTLIATANQGSEATYESGFVIDKFPISRPNLTFSTLTVSNMSPEDSSIYLCSAADSLLAGPKNIQYFGAGTRLSVL.

The rearrangement uses TRBV20-1 and TRBJ2-1, with 7 bases fitting TRBD1. Trimming cost V 3 bases and J 6 bases; bases outside gene matches: 5. The germline gives CDR1 DFQATT, CDR2 SNEGSKA (reference sequence). This CDR3 is built from 13 residues. CDR3 sequence: CSARFRGFNEQFF. The CDR3 DNA sequence: TGCAGTGCTAGGTTCAGGGGGTTCAATGAGCAGTTCTTC.

This chain joins TRBV18 and TRBJ2-7; tentatively, D is TRBD1 (7 bases). The length of the CDR3 is 14 residues. Germline V lookup: CDR1 KGHSH, CDR2 LQKENI. Trimming removed 6 bases at V and 2 bases at J, with 14 bases between. The CDR3 spells CASSRDSNPYEQYF. The CDR3 nucleotides are TGTGCCAGCTCGCGGGACAGTAATCCCTACGAGCAGTACTTC.

In this sample, this clonotype turned up a few times. V is TRBV7-2 and J is TRBJ2-7; 10 bases align to TRBD1. The germline V gene encodes CDR1 SGHTA and CDR2 FQGNSA. The CDR3 totals 15 residues. After removal of 1 base from V and 4 bases from J, the junction contained 4 bases not matched to a gene. Here the CDR3 reads CASSLGDRGQYEQYF. CDR3 in DNA: TGTGCCAGCAGCTTAGGTGACAGGGGGCAGTACGAGCAGTACTTC.

This clonotype was observed a handful of times. The gene calls are TRBV7-3 and TRBJ2-2, with D tentatively TRBD2 (6 bases). V was clipped by 2 bases and J by 0 bases, with 10 bases between them. Per germline, CDR1 SGHTA and CDR2 FQGTGA. The CDR3 is 16 amino acids. CDR3 protein: CASSLAERANTGELFF. CDR3 DNA: TGTGCCAGCAGCTTAGCCGAGCGGGCGAACACCGGGGAGCTGTTTTTT.

The rearrangement uses TRBV25-1 and TRBJ1-2; D call uncertain. The V and J ends lost 0 bases and 6 bases respectively, with 11 bases between them. The CDR3 runs to 14 residues. Germline CDR1 MGHDK, CDR2 SYGVNS. CDR3 region: CASSEYARWDGYTF. The CDR3 bases are TGTGCCAGCAGTGAATACGCCAGATGGGATGGCTACACCTTC.

The rearrangement uses TRBV19 and TRBJ2-1; D is tentatively TRBD1 or TRBD2 (5 bases each). V gave up 4 bases and J gave up 4 bases, with 14 bases separating them. CDR1 and CDR2 from the germline V gene are LNHDA and SQIVND (reference sequence). The CDR3 loop spans 15 amino acids. This CDR3 reads CASSTGTVGYNEQFF. CDR3 sequence (DNA): TGTGCCAGTAGTACCGGGACGGTGGGGTACAATGAGCAGTTCTTC.

This clonotype was counted between two and nine times. The J gene is TRBJ2-7, the V gene TRBV11-1; TRBD1 is a possible D gene (6 bases). The V gene lost 7 bases and the J gene lost 2 bases, with 12 bases spanning the gap. Germline V gene data show CDR1 as SGHAT and CDR2 as FQDESV (reference sequence). The CDR3 has 13 residues. CDR3 DNA: TGTGCCAGCAAGGGGGACCCTACCTACGAGCAGTACTTC. It translates to CASKGDPTYEQYF.

The chain employs TRBV20-1 and TRBJ2-1, with D possibly being TRBD2 (6 bases). V lost 3 bases to trimming and J lost 6 bases, with 15 bases between them. Germline lookup yields CDR1 DFQATT and CDR2 SNEGSKA (reference sequence). This CDR3 spans 14 amino acids. The CDR3 DNA reads TGCAGTGCTAGCGGGAGCCACTGGGGCAATGAGCAGTTCTTC. It yields the protein CSASGSHWGNEQFF.

This clonotype was detected only a few times. A junction boundary mismatches the germline segment, possibly from a read error. CDR3 sequence (DNA): TGTGCCAGCAGCTTAGCAGGGATCTACGAGCAGTACTTC. Its protein is CASSLAGIYEQYF. The chain recombines TRBV5-1 with TRBJ2-7; perhaps TRBD1 as D (5 bases). The length of the CDR3 is 13 residues. Germline V CDR1 and CDR2: SGHRS, YFSETQ.

V and J are TRBV4-2 and TRBJ2-5; D might be TRBD2 (6 bases). V was pared by 0 bases and J by 2 bases, with 16 bases between. Germline V gene data show CDR1 as LGHNA and CDR2 as YNFKEQ. The CDR3 is 17 amino acids. The CDR3 DNA is TGTGCCAGCAGCCAAGATTTTGGCGGGGAGCTTCAAGAGACCCAGTACTTC. This codes for CASSQDFGGELQETQYF.

This clonotype was detected only once. The V call is TRBV29-1, the J call TRBJ1-1; no definite D call. The CDR3 loop spans 11 amino acids. The ends were cut back, 2 bases at V and 3 bases at J, with 4 bases in the middle. Germline lookup yields CDR1 SQVTM and CDR2 ANQGSEA. The CDR3 reads CSVETHTEAFF. Here the CDR3 DNA reads TGCAGCGTTGAAACGCACACTGAAGCTTTCTTT.

There are a few counts of this clonotype. The chain recombines TRBV27 with TRBJ1-2, with 8 positions matching TRBD1. The V gene's germline CDR1 is MNHEY and CDR2 SMNVEV (reference sequence). There are 13 residues in the CDR3. After removal of 8 bases from V and 8 bases from J, the junction contained 10 bases not matched to a gene. CDR3 in amino acids: CASSSHRQGGYTF. CDR3 nucleotide sequence: TGTGCCAGCTCCTCACACCGACAGGGGGGCTACACCTTC.

The chain has TRBV5-1 and TRBJ2-3; D is unresolved. The CDR3 has 13 amino acids. Trimming cost V 5 bases and J 5 bases, with 12 bases left between them. Germline V gene lookup returns CDR1 SGHRS and CDR2 YFSETQ. Here the CDR3 DNA reads TGCGCCAGCAGTCTTCTCATAGAAGATACGCAGTATTTT. This encodes CASSLLIEDTQYF. Together with reference TRBV5-1 and TRBJ2-3, the CDR3 gives the full variable domain: KAGVTQTPRYLIKTRGQQVTLSCSPISGHRSVSWYQQTPGQGLQFLFEYFSETQRNKGNFPGRFSGRQFSNSRSEMNVSTLELGDSALYLCASSLLIEDTQYFGPGTRLTVL.

This chain joins TRBV20-1 and TRBJ2-5; TRBD1 matches at 8 bases. The V gene's germline CDR1 is DFQATT and CDR2 SNEGSKA (reference sequence). This CDR3 has 15 amino acids. V dropped 7 bases and J dropped 1; count of bases not matched to a gene: 11. The DNA of the CDR3 is TGCAGTGTCAGTCGGGGACAGGCCCTCCAAGAGACCCAGTACTTC. Its protein is CSVSRGQALQETQYF.

The V call is TRBV5-1, the J call TRBJ1-4, with 8 bases fitting TRBD1. Germline V lookup: CDR1 SGHRS, CDR2 YFSETQ. The CDR3 sequence is 18 residues long. The V and J ends lost 1 base and 6 bases, in that order; junction bases with no gene match: 14. CDR3 coding DNA: TGCGCCAGCAGCTTGTTCGGAGGACAGGGCCAAAGGGATGAAAAACTGTTTTTT. Amino acid sequence: CASSLFGGQGQRDEKLFF.

This clonotype was detected only a few times. The rearrangement joins TRBV6-1 to TRBJ2-1; D may match TRBD1 or TRBD2 (5 bases each). The germline gives CDR1 MNHNS, CDR2 SASEGT. This CDR3 contains 18 residues. V lost 7 bases, J lost 6 bases, and 28 bases lay in between. The CDR3 loop reads CASTPEGQGPRSFNEQFF. The CDR3 coding sequence is TGTGCCAGCACCCCCGAAGGGCAGGGACCGCGGAGCTTCAATGAGCAGTTCTTC.

The genes are TRBV28 and TRBJ1-1, with D unresolved. The CDR3 contains 12 residues. V was clipped by 6 bases and J by 3 bases, with 8 bases between them. The germline gives CDR1 MDHEN, CDR2 SYDVKM. Written as DNA, the CDR3 is TGTGCCAGCAGGGACGAGTACACTGAAGCTTTCTTT. As protein: CASRDEYTEAFF.

The J gene is TRBJ1-5, the V gene TRBV6-5; 7 nucleotides match TRBD1. CDR1 MNHEY and CDR2 SVGAGI come from the germline V gene. V trimming: 6 bases; J trimming: 6 bases; junction bases outside the gene matches: 14. This CDR3 spans 16 amino acids. CDR3 coding DNA: TGTGCCAGCAGCCCCGGGACAGTGCCAGGGGGTCAGCCCCAGCATTTT. It yields the protein CASSPGTVPGGQPQHF.

The rearrangement uses TRBV20-1 and TRBJ2-5; 10 bases align to TRBD2. The V and J ends lost 5 bases and 2 bases, in that order; junction bases with no gene match: 5. The CDR3 sequence is 14 residues long. Per germline, CDR1 DFQATT and CDR2 SNEGSKA (reference sequence). CDR3 loop: CSAWSGRGQETQYF. CDR3 DNA: TGCAGTGCTTGGAGCGGGAGGGGGCAAGAGACCCAGTACTTC.

The rearrangement joins TRBV5-1 to TRBJ2-1, with 8 bases aligning to TRBD2. V was clipped by 4 bases and J by 5 bases; unmatched bases: 11. This CDR3 contains 16 residues. From germline, CDR1 is SGHRS and CDR2 YFSETQ. Here the CDR3 DNA reads TGCGCCAGCAGCGTTCGTGGGGCGGGAGGAGACAATGAGCAGTTCTTC. Translating gives CASSVRGAGGDNEQFF.

CDR3 amino acids: CSARDHAGDPYEQYF. The CDR3 coding sequence is TGCAGTGCTAGAGATCACGCGGGAGACCCCTACGAGCAGTACTTC. V and J are TRBV20-1 and TRBJ2-1, with 7 bases identical to TRBD2. The J call is uncertain, as TRBJ2-7 better fits the DNA end. The germline CDR1 and CDR2 sequences are DFQATT and SNEGSKA (reference sequence). This CDR3 region has 15 residues.

The chain couples TRBV12-3 or TRBV12-4 to TRBJ1-5, with D unclear. This CDR3 has 16 amino acids. V lost 2 bases to trimming and J lost 2 bases, with 13 bases between them. The CDR3 DNA reads TGTGCCAGCAGTTTATTCCCCCTAGGAGGCAATCAGCCCCAGCATTTT. Translating gives CASSLFPLGGNQPQHF.

A few counts support this clonotype. J is TRBJ2-5 and V is TRBV5-1, with a weak D call TRBD1 (5 bases). The CDR3 covers 17 residues. From germline, CDR1 is SGHRS and CDR2 YFSETQ. Trimming took off 3 bases at V and 5 bases at J, with 23 bases between the two ends. For the CDR3, the DNA is TGCGCCAGCAGCTGGGGCTCCTCGACTCGAATACGGGAGACCCAGTACTTC. Protein product: CASSWGSSTRIRETQYF.

The chain recombines TRBV6-5 with TRBJ2-1, with TRBD2 as a possible D gene (5 bases). V lost 8 bases, J lost 9 bases, and 20 bases lay in between. The CDR3 loop spans 14 amino acids. From germline, CDR1 is MNHEY and CDR2 SVGAGI. The DNA of the CDR3 is TGTGCCAGCGGAACAGTCGAGGGCTGGGCTGAGCAGTTCTTC. This sequence encodes CASGTVEGWAEQFF.

This rearrangement joins TRBV6-2 or TRBV6-3 to TRBJ2-1; TRBD2 matches at 9 bases. There are 16 residues in the CDR3. V was pared by 5 bases and J by 0 bases, with 5 bases of the junction left unmatched. Germline CDR1 and CDR2: MNHEY and SVGEGT. The CDR3 reads CASSDGSGSSYNEQFF. CDR3 coding DNA: TGTGCCAGCAGTGACGGTAGCGGGAGCTCCTACAATGAGCAGTTCTTC.

The chain recombines TRBV6-1 with TRBJ2-3, with D uncertain. The CDR3 is made up of 12 amino acids. V lost 2 bases to trimming and J lost 6 bases, with 6 bases between them. The germline V gene encodes CDR1 MNHNS and CDR2 SASEGT. The CDR3 here is CASSEISDTQYF. The CDR3 DNA follows: TGTGCCAGCAGTGAAATATCGGATACGCAGTATTTT.

The CDR3 reads CASSQVTRDREDYGYTF. CDR3 DNA sequence: TGCGCCAGCAGCCAAGTAACCCGGGACAGGGAGGACTATGGCTACACCTTC. V gene TRBV4-1 combines with J gene TRBJ1-2, with TRBD1 identical over 9 bases. CDR1 and CDR2 from the germline V gene are MGHRA and YSYEKL. There are 17 residues in the CDR3. V lost 1 base and J lost 3; bases outside the gene matches: 9.